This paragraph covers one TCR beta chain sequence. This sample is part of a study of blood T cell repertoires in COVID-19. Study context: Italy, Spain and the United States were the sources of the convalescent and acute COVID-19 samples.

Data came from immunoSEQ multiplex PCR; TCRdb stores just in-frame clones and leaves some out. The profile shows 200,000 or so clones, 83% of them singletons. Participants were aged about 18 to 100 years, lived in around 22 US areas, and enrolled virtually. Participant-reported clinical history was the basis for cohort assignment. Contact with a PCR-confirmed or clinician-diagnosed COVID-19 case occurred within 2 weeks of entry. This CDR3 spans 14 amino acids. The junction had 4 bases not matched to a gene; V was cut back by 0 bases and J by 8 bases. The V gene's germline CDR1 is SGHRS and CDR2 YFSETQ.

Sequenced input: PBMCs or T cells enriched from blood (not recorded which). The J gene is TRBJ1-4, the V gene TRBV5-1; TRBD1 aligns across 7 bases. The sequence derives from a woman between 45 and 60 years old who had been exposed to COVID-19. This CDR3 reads CASSLGDSTEKLFF. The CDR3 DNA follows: TGCGCCAGCAGCTTGGGGGACAGTACCGAAAAACTGTTTTTT.